This T cell receptor beta chain originates from a study of siplizumab effects on memory and regulatory T cells. Repertoires were generated with immunoSEQ multiplex PCR, while TCRdb's copy carries only in-frame clones and drops some. This table has 94,000 or so clones, roughly 97% appearing once. What was sequenced was naive CD4+ T cells sorted from blood. The clonotype was recovered from a human donor in good health.

The CDR3 DNA follows: TGTGCCAGCAGTGAAGCGCTTGGCGGGGGGGGAGATACGCAGTATTTT. As protein: CASSEALGGGGDTQYF. This chain links TRBV2 with TRBJ2-3, with 9 bases lining up with TRBD2. This CDR3 comprises 16 residues. J gave up 5 bases and V 0 bases, and 6 bases lay outside the gene matches. Germline V gives CDR1 SNHLY, CDR2 FYNNEI.